The following is a TCR beta chain sequence with its context. Its antigen is unidentified. A much larger clone sits a single nucleotide away, making a read error possible. The sample originates from a study of molecular identifiers for immune sequencing clone quantification. This CDR3 contains 15 residues. Trimming cost V 5 bases and J 6 bases, with 19 bases left between them. Germline loops: CDR1 SEHNR, CDR2 FQNEAQ (reference sequence). The study, taken as a whole, reports: Highly expanded clone sizes could be underestimated by identical TCR molecules sharing a barcode.

Bulk TCR libraries were made with methods that had been previously described and with listed TCR primers. TCRdb processed the PCR reads anew with MiXCR; each CDR3 protein has one entry. This sample has some 94,000 distinct CDR3 sequences; 20% to 30% occur once, and the top ten carry approximately 0.78%. This chain uses TRBV7-9 with TRBJ1-1; a weak D match, TRBD1 (5 bases). This clonotype originated in a human donor in good health. Some libraries in this study had Jurkat cell RNA spiked in. The material sequenced was naive CD8+ T cells from blood, with Jurkat cell RNA spiked in. Subset specified: FACS-sorted CD8+CD4-CCR7+CD45RA+ naive T cells. The CDR3 sequence is CASSAVAQGMAEAFF. The DNA of the CDR3 is TGTGCCAGCAGCGCCGTAGCCCAGGGTATGGCTGAAGCTTTCTTT.